The 9 T cell receptor beta chains presented below share a single source sample, sequenced in a study of OX40 agonist ivuxolimab in advanced cancers. Assay: immunoSEQ multiplex PCR; the TCRdb copy retains only in-frame clones and omits some. The sample yields tens of thousands of clones, about 85% seen once. The starting material was CD4+ or CD8+ T cells sorted from blood, obtained in a trial of the OX40 agonist ivuxolimab. These receptors all come from an adult with an advanced solid tumor such as melanoma, head and neck, liver or kidney cancer.

The rearrangement joins TRBV28 to TRBJ1-2; D may be TRBD1 (5 bases). This CDR3 is built from 15 residues. The ends were cut back, 5 bases at V and 1 base at J, with 14 bases in the middle. Germline loops: CDR1 MDHEN, CDR2 SYDVKM. The CDR3 nucleotides read TGTGCCAGCAGTCCCCGGGGGGGGTATAACTATGGCTACACCTTC. It codes for CASSPRGGYNYGYTF.

The chain is built from TRBV5-1 and TRBJ2-1; TRBD1 aligns across 9 bases. Germline trimming cut 5 bases from V and 4 bases from J; bases unmatched to any gene: 13. This CDR3 has 17 amino acids. CDR1 and CDR2 from the germline V gene are SGHRS and YFSETQ. In nucleotides, the CDR3 is TGCGCCAGCAGGGCCGGGACAGGGTGGGGACTATACAATGAGCAGTTCTTC. Protein sequence: CASRAGTGWGLYNEQFF.

The chain couples TRBV19 to TRBJ2-1, with TRBD2 matching over 8 bases. Germline trimming cut 5 bases from V and 4 bases from J; bases unmatched to any gene: 4. Looked up from germline, CDR1 is LNHDA and CDR2 is SQIVND (reference sequence). This CDR3 has 14 amino acids. In DNA form, the CDR3 reads TGTGCCAGTAGTTCCGCGGGAGGTTACAATGAGCAGTTCTTC. It specifies CASSSAGGYNEQFF.

The rearrangement joins TRBV19 to TRBJ1-5; the D gene is possibly TRBD1 (6 bases). Germline V CDR1 and CDR2: LNHDA, SQIVND (reference sequence). The CDR3 loop spans 15 amino acids. The V end lost 6 bases, the J end lost 0 bases, and 12 bases lay between the germline ends. CDR3 residues: CASRGRTASNQPQHF. The CDR3 DNA follows: TGTGCCAGTAGGGGGAGGACAGCTAGCAATCAGCCCCAGCATTTT.

The rearrangement links TRBV9 to TRBJ2-2; no clear D. The V gene's germline CDR1 is SGDLS and CDR2 YYNGEE. Trimming removed 4 bases at V and 1 base at J, with 11 bases between. The CDR3 consists of 15 residues. The CDR3 DNA reads as TGTGCCAGCAGCCCGCGACGAGGGAACACCGGGGAGCTGTTTTTT. It codes for CASSPRRGNTGELFF.

This rearrangement joins TRBV7-2 to TRBJ2-7; 10 bases are shared with TRBD2. V dropped 4 bases and J dropped 2; count of bases not matched to a gene: 5. The CDR3 is 15 amino acids. The germline CDR1 and CDR2 sequences are SGHTA and FQGNSA. This chain's CDR3 is CASSSLAGGAYEQYF. The CDR3 DNA follows: TGTGCCAGCAGCTCGTTAGCGGGGGGTGCCTACGAGCAGTACTTC.

This chain uses TRBV28 with TRBJ1-2, with D possibly matching TRBD1 (5 bases). This CDR3 spans 14 amino acids. V was clipped by 4 bases and J by 2 bases, with 11 bases between them. The germline V gene encodes CDR1 MDHEN and CDR2 SYDVKM. The CDR3 sequence is CASSSQGSNYGYTF. DNA of the CDR3: TGTGCCAGCAGTTCCCAGGGATCCAACTATGGCTACACCTTC.

The J gene is TRBJ2-5, the V gene TRBV2, with TRBD2 identical over 9 bases. Germline V gene lookup returns CDR1 SNHLY and CDR2 FYNNEI. The CDR3 runs to 15 residues. Trimming took 6 bases from V and 4 from J; bases not matched to a gene: 9. CDR3 sequence reads: CASRYRLLAGETQYF. The CDR3 DNA sequence: TGTGCCAGCAGGTATAGGTTACTAGCGGGAGAGACCCAGTACTTC.

This clone was seen more than once but under ten times. V gene TRBV19 combines with J gene TRBJ1-2, with no clear D. The V and J ends lost 7 bases and 8 bases respectively, with 17 bases between them. The germline V gene encodes CDR1 LNHDA and CDR2 SQIVND (reference sequence). This CDR3 is 13 amino acids long. CDR3 nucleotides: TGTGCCAGTAAACGAGTGCAAGGGAAGGGCTACACCTTC. It specifies CASKRVQGKGYTF.